These 28 T cell receptor beta chains share one sample of origin, sequenced in a study of T cell clonality in common variable immunodeficiency. The method was immunoSEQ multiplex PCR; TCRdb's version includes in-frame clones alone and lacks a portion of them. The sample holds more than 30,000 clones, and no clone turns up only once. The sequenced sample consisted of peripheral blood mononuclear cells. Source of these receptors: a person aged 18 to 70 in good health.

This clone was observed many times. The CDR3 end falls 3 residues outside the read, so it is completed with the germline J gene. The gene calls are TRBV7-1 and TRBJ2-4, with 10 nucleotides matching TRBD2. TRBV7-1 is an ORF, with its function uncertain. The CDR3 covers 19 residues. Losses at the gene ends were 2 bases for V and 0 bases for J; bases not matched to a gene: 10. CDR3 DNA (partial): TGTGCCAGCAGCTCAAAGGTTTCTAGCGGGAGCGTAGCCAAAAACATT. Translated: CASSSKVSSGSVAKNI. The CDR3 in its entirety is CASSSKVSSGSVAKNIQYF.

This clone was detected ten times or more. The sequenced fragment ends 3 residues before the CDR3 boundary, so the rest is inferred from the germline J gene. The chain has TRBV20-1 and TRBJ1-3; D is ambiguous. The CDR3 totals 13 residues. The germline V and J ends were trimmed by 4 bases and 0 bases, with 7 bases remaining between them. Germline V gene lookup returns CDR1 DFQATT and CDR2 SNEGSKA (reference sequence). CDR3 DNA, as far as it was read: TGCAGTGCTACTCGGGGCTCTGGAAACACC. The encoded protein is CSATRGSGNT. The full CDR3 protein reads CSATRGSGNTIYF.

This clone was counted many times. Sequencing ends 3 residues short of the CDR3 end; the germline J gene provides the rest. The V call is TRBV19, the J call TRBJ1-2; D unclear. The CDR3 spans 12 residues. Germline loops: CDR1 LNHDA, CDR2 SQIVND (reference sequence). CDR3 DNA (partial): TGTGCCAGTAGTTTGGGCGTTGGTAGC. Encoded protein: CASSLGVGS. The whole CDR3 protein is CASSLGVGSYTF.

This clone was recorded at least ten times. The read ends 3 residues before the CDR3 terminus; that terminus is restored from the germline J gene. The chain combines TRBV20-1 with TRBJ2-2; possible D gene TRBD1, 5 bases. In germline, CDR1 is DFQATT, CDR2 SNEGSKA (reference sequence). CDR3 size: 15 residues. Deletions cut 1 base from V and 2 bases from J, with 11 bases between. The CDR3 DNA, read in part, is TGCAGTGCTAGAGTTCCAGGGTATAACACCGGGGAG. Residues: CSARVPGYNTGE. The whole CDR3 reads CSARVPGYNTGELFF.

There are many counts of this clone. From the germline J gene comes the end of the CDR3, since the read stops 3 residues before it. The chain combines TRBV7-2 with TRBJ2-1, with TRBD2 identical over 13 bases. CDR3 size: 15 residues. After removal of 5 bases from V and 8 bases from J, the junction contained 6 bases not matched to a gene. Germline V lookup: CDR1 SGHTA, CDR2 FQGNSA. The CDR3 loop is CASSPRLAGGDEQFF. The CDR3 bases that were read are TGTGCCAGCAGCCCGCGACTAGCGGGAGGAGATGAG.

This clone appeared many times. The read comes to an end 3 residues before the CDR3 does, leaving the germline J gene to fill in the end. This chain links TRBV2 with TRBJ2-1; no clear D gene. Per the germline V gene, CDR1 is SNHLY and CDR2 is FYNNEI. The CDR3 covers 15 residues. The V end was cut by 4 bases, the J end by 6 bases, with 16 bases between. The CDR3 is CASSARHSWSNEQFF. The DNA read from the CDR3 is TGTGCCAGCAGTGCCAGGCACTCCTGGTCCAATGAG.

Points on this clone: The read stops 3 residues short of the end of the CDR3; the missing end is completed from the germline J gene. The rearrangement joins TRBV11-2 to TRBJ1-5; 8 positions agree with TRBD1. CDR1 and CDR2 from the germline V gene are SGHAT and FQNNGV. V lost 3 bases to trimming and J lost 7 bases; unmatched junction nucleotides: 5. The CDR3 runs to 14 residues. The covered CDR3 bases are TGTGCCAGCAGCTTCGACAGGGGCGGGCAGCCC. Translating gives CASSFDRGGQP. The full CDR3 is CASSFDRGGQPQHF. The entire variable domain, with the rest obtained from reference TRBV11-2 and TRBJ1-5, is as follows: EAGVAQSPRYKIIEKRQSVAFWCNPISGHATLYWYQQILGQGPKLLIQFQNNGVVDDSQLPKDRFSAERLKGVDSTLKIQPAKLEDSAVYLCASSFDRGGQPQHFGDGTRLSIL.

In this sample, this clone turned up many times. The CDR3 end falls 3 residues outside the read, so it is completed with the germline J gene. The rearrangement links TRBV20-1 to TRBJ1-2; TRBD1 is a possible D gene (6 bases). With 5 bases removed from V and 7 bases from J, the gap between germline ends came to 17 bases. Germline V gives CDR1 DFQATT, CDR2 SNEGSKA (reference sequence). The CDR3 runs 13 residues. The sequenced CDR3 bases are TGCAGTGCTCGACCCTCCGGGGGGGCTGGC. Translated: CSARPSGGAG. The CDR3, in full, reads CSARPSGGAGYTF.

The table lists this clone with many counts. The read stops 3 residues short of the end of the CDR3; the missing end is completed from the germline J gene. This chain joins TRBV7-2 and TRBJ2-7, with 9 bases matching TRBD1. Germline CDR1 is SGHTA and CDR2 is FQGNSA. The CDR3 is made up of 15 amino acids. Trimming cost V 8 bases and J 1 base; bases outside gene matches: 9. Incomplete CDR3 DNA: TGTGCCAGCCTCCTCACAGGGGGCGCATCCTACGAG. Amino acid sequence: CASLLTGGASYE. The CDR3 in its entirety is CASLLTGGASYEQYF.

This clone was seen ten or more times. Read coverage stops 3 residues before the CDR3 terminus; the germline J gene supplies the remainder. The chain links TRBV24-1 to TRBJ1-4; weak D call: TRBD1 (6 bases). V lost 5 bases, J lost 8 bases, and 20 bases lay in between. Germline CDR1 KGHDR, CDR2 SFDVKD. The CDR3 extends over 16 amino acids. CDR3 in amino acids: CATSVTRGDYGEKLFF. The CDR3 DNA, read in part, is TGTGCCACCAGTGTTACTAGGGGGGACTACGGGGAAAAA.

Ten or more counts support this clone. The CDR3 extends 3 residues past the end of the read, so its final part is completed from the germline J gene. This sequence joins TRBV4-2 and TRBJ1-2; TRBD1 aligns across 7 bases. Germline V CDR1 and CDR2: LGHNA, YNFKEQ. Germline trimming cut 1 base from V and 4 bases from J; bases unmatched to any gene: 6. CDR3 length equals 15 residues. The CDR3: CASSQVGQYIYGYTF. The part of the CDR3 DNA that was read is TGTGCCAGCAGCCAAGTGGGACAGTATATCTATGGC.

This clone was recorded at least ten times. The read is 3 residues too short to cover the CDR3 end, so that end is filled in from the germline J gene. The chain joins TRBV4-1 to TRBJ2-3, with TRBD2 matching 7 bases. The CDR3 extends over 17 amino acids. V lost 0 bases to trimming and J lost 2 bases; unmatched junction nucleotides: 8. CDR1 MGHRA and CDR2 YSYEKL come from the germline V gene. The CDR3 loop reads CASSQDLLAESTDTQYF. CDR3 DNA, as far as it was read: TGCGCCAGCAGCCAAGATCTCCTAGCGGAATCCACAGATACG.

Ten or more counts support this clone. The read stops 3 residues short of the end of the CDR3; the missing end is completed from the germline J gene. The chain links TRBV18 to TRBJ1-1; TRBD1 matches 12 bases. CDR1 and CDR2 from the germline V gene are KGHSH and LQKENI. CDR3 length: 15 residues. The V and J ends lost 3 bases and 3 bases, in that order; junction bases with no gene match: 2. The CDR3 region is CASSPGQGADTEAFF. CDR3 DNA, as far as it was read: TGTGCCAGCTCACCGGGACAGGGGGCCGACACTGAA.

This clone was counted many times. The read comes to an end 3 residues before the CDR3 does, leaving the germline J gene to fill in the end. This chain uses TRBV30 with TRBJ2-3; 14 bases map to TRBD2. This CDR3 comprises 13 residues. Germline V gives CDR1 GTSNPN, CDR2 SVGIG (reference sequence). CDR3 DNA, as far as it was read: TGTGCCTGGAGCGGACTAGCGGGAGGAACG. Amino acids: CAWSGLAGGT. The full CDR3 sequence reads CAWSGLAGGTQYF.

This clone was seen ten or more times. The read ends 3 residues early relative to the CDR3; the germline J gene fills the gap. The rearrangement links TRBV18 to TRBJ2-4; 7 bases are a match to TRBD2. The CDR3 runs 15 residues. Trimming removed 4 bases from V and 0 bases from J; junction bases left unmatched: 3. Germline CDR1 reads KGHSH; CDR2 reads LQKENI. The CDR3 loop reads CASSLSSGAKNIQYF. CDR3 DNA, as far as it was read: TGTGCCAGCTCACTGTCTAGCGGAGCCAAAAACATT.

This clone was picked up many times. Germline and junction disagree at one end, which may indicate a read error. The sequence runs out 3 residues before the end of the CDR3; the remainder is reconstructed from the germline J gene. V usage is TRBV19 and J usage is TRBJ1-1; no reliable D call. CDR1 is LNHDA, CDR2 SQIVND, per germline (reference sequence). The CDR3 loop spans 16 amino acids. CDR3 DNA (partial): TGTGCCAGCAGTAACCCATCCCAACACAGAAACACTGAA. It codes for CASSNPSQHRNTE. In full, the CDR3 reads CASSNPSQHRNTEAFF.

The table lists this clone with many counts. The read terminates 3 residues before the CDR3 end, so the remaining end is supplied by the germline J gene. The rearrangement uses TRBV20-1 and TRBJ2-1, with 8 nucleotides matching TRBD2. The germline V gene has CDR1 DFQATT and CDR2 SNEGSKA (reference sequence). This CDR3 is 13 amino acids long. Trimming removed 8 bases from V and 8 bases from J; junction bases left unmatched: 11. The CDR3 DNA, read in part, is TGCAGTCCCCCGCGGACTAGCTTTCATGAG. It codes for CSPPRTSFHE. The CDR3, in full, reads CSPPRTSFHEQFF.

This clone was seen repeatedly, ten times or more. The read ends 3 residues before the CDR3 terminus; that terminus is restored from the germline J gene. J is TRBJ2-3 and V is TRBV6-1; 7 nucleotides line up with TRBD1. The CDR3 is 15 amino acids. Looked up from germline, CDR1 is MNHNS and CDR2 is SASEGT. The J segment lost 1 base and the V segment lost 2 bases, leaving 3 bases of the junction unmatched. The CDR3: CASSESTGGTDTQYF. The covered CDR3 bases are TGTGCCAGCAGTGAAAGTACAGGGGGCACAGATACG.

In this sample, this clone turned up many times. The read terminates 3 residues ahead of where the CDR3 ends, so the germline J gene completes it. The rearrangement links TRBV18 to TRBJ1-1; weak D call: TRBD1 (6 bases). V gave up 6 bases and J gave up 2 bases, with 16 bases separating them. This CDR3 is built from 15 residues. Looked up from germline, CDR1 is KGHSH and CDR2 is LQKENI. The chain's CDR3 is CASSTNWDTNTEAFF. The covered CDR3 bases are TGTGCCAGCTCCACGAACTGGGACACCAACACTGAA.

This clone was detected many times. Read data end 3 residues before the CDR3 end; the end is taken from the germline J gene. V gene TRBV19 combines with J gene TRBJ2-4; TRBD1 matches 7 bases. The ends lost 2 bases at V and 2 bases at J; junction bases unmatched: 6. Looked up from germline, CDR1 is LNHDA and CDR2 is SQIVND (reference sequence). This CDR3 spans 16 amino acids. The CDR3 loop reads CASSIRAGGSKNIQYF. The CDR3 bases that were read are TGTGCCAGTAGTATAAGGGCAGGGGGTTCCAAAAACATT.

The sample holds many counts of this clone. Sequencing ends 3 residues short of the CDR3 end; the germline J gene provides the rest. This sequence joins TRBV28 and TRBJ2-7; maybe TRBD2 (6 bases). Germline V gene lookup returns CDR1 MDHEN and CDR2 SYDVKM. The V gene lost 6 bases and the J gene lost 4 bases, with 10 bases spanning the gap. The CDR3 extends over 12 amino acids. Partial CDR3 DNA: TGTGCCAGCAGCACGGGGAGGTACGAG. It specifies CASSTGRYE. The full-length CDR3 reads as CASSTGRYEQYF.

Ten or more counts support this clone. Read data end 3 residues before the CDR3 end; the end is taken from the germline J gene. The chain links TRBV5-5 to TRBJ1-1; D gene uncertain. V was pared by 1 base and J by 0 bases, with 10 bases between. This CDR3 comprises 15 residues. Germline values: CDR1 SGHKS, CDR2 YYEKEE (reference sequence). The covered CDR3 bases are TGTGCCAGCAGCTTGACAGATACCATGAACACTGAA. Its translation: CASSLTDTMNTE. The whole CDR3 region reads CASSLTDTMNTEAFF.

There are many counts of this clone. The read terminates 3 residues ahead of where the CDR3 ends, so the germline J gene completes it. The chain uses TRBV5-1 and TRBJ2-7; 8 nucleotides match TRBD2. The CDR3 covers 14 residues. J was trimmed by 6 bases and V by 4 bases; bases with no gene match: 9. The germline V gene encodes CDR1 SGHRS and CDR2 YFSETQ. The CDR3 protein is CASSPPGLVSEQYF. The CDR3 bases that were read are TGCGCCAGCAGCCCACCGGGACTAGTATCCGAG. The full variable domain, completed using reference TRBV5-1 and TRBJ2-7, is KAGVTQTPRYLIKTRGQQVTLSCSPISGHRSVSWYQQTPGQGLQFLFEYFSETQRNKGNFPGRFSGRQFSNSRSEMNVSTLELGDSALYLCASSPPGLVSEQYFGPGTRLTVT.

This clone was observed many times. The read gets to within 3 residues of the CDR3 end, and the germline J gene fills in the rest. This chain uses TRBV18 with TRBJ2-7, with TRBD1 identical over 7 bases. V shed 4 bases, J shed 6 bases, and the junction held 12 bases outside the gene matches. Germline V gene data show CDR1 as KGHSH and CDR2 as LQKENI. This CDR3 contains 15 residues. The DNA read from the CDR3 is TGTGCCAGCTCACTTCCGGGACAGCGAGTCCCCGAG. Its translation is CASSLPGQRVPE. The full CDR3 protein reads CASSLPGQRVPEQYF.

Ten or more counts support this clone. The sequence runs out 3 residues before the end of the CDR3; the remainder is reconstructed from the germline J gene. This chain uses TRBV5-4 with TRBJ2-3, with TRBD2 matching 8 bases. The CDR3 length is 16 residues. The germline V gene encodes CDR1 SGHNT and CDR2 YYREEE (reference sequence). J was trimmed by 7 bases and V by 0 bases; bases with no gene match: 10. The CDR3 loop reads CASSLGGAGGVYTQYF. The covered CDR3 bases are TGTGCCAGCAGCTTGGGCGGCGCGGGGGGTGTTTATACG.

This clone has at least ten counts. Read sequence stops 3 residues before the CDR3 end, and the germline J gene provides the missing end. The V call is TRBV2, the J call TRBJ1-2; D not certain. The CDR3 totals 12 residues. CDR1 is SNHLY, CDR2 FYNNEI, per germline. The V end was cut by 2 bases, the J end by 7 bases, with 8 bases between. The DNA read from the CDR3 is TGTGCCAGCAGTGAAACCCGGGGTGGC. Translation gives CASSETRGG. The entire CDR3 is CASSETRGGYTF.

There are many counts of this clone. The read terminates 3 residues ahead of where the CDR3 ends, so the germline J gene completes it. This rearrangement joins TRBV2 to TRBJ2-3, with 11 nucleotides matching TRBD2. Germline CDR1 and CDR2: SNHLY and FYNNEI. The V and J ends lost 3 bases and 6 bases, in that order; junction bases with no gene match: 5. The CDR3 length is 15 residues. The CDR3 DNA, read in part, is TGTGCCAGCAGTGATACTAGCGGGAGTCACGATACG. Residues: CASSDTSGSHDT. The complete CDR3 protein is CASSDTSGSHDTQYF.

This clone was recorded at least ten times. The read terminates 3 residues before the CDR3 end, so the remaining end is supplied by the germline J gene. V is TRBV7-8 and J is TRBJ2-1; the D gene is possibly TRBD2 (5 bases). Per germline, CDR1 SGHVS and CDR2 FQNEAQ. Trimming shortened V by 5 bases and J by 8 bases, and 13 bases separated the two germline ends. The CDR3 totals 13 residues. CDR3 sequence: CASSVLVMDEQFF. CDR3 DNA, as far as it was read: TGTGCCAGCAGCGTACTAGTAATGGATGAG.